The 28 T cell receptor beta chains listed next were all sequenced from one sample in a study of T cell changes during pregnancy in multiple sclerosis. This table comes from immunoSEQ multiplex PCR, and its TCRdb copy is limited to in-frame clones, with some not included. This table holds more than 35,000 clones, roughly 90% found once. Sample: CD8+ T cells from peripheral blood mononuclear cells, taken in the third trimester of pregnancy. These receptors all stem from a female donor with multiple sclerosis, enrolled in a pregnancy study.

This sequence joins TRBV19 and TRBJ2-7; 11 bases agree with TRBD1. The CDR3 runs to 15 residues. The V and J ends lost 4 bases and 4 bases, in that order; junction bases with no gene match: 6. Germline V CDR1 and CDR2: LNHDA, SQIVND (reference sequence). This CDR3 is CASSTGTGGGYEQYF. As DNA, the CDR3 is TGTGCCAGTAGTACCGGGACAGGGGGTGGGTACGAGCAGTACTTC.

This chain uses TRBV25-1 with TRBJ2-5, with 7 bases matching TRBD2. This CDR3 comprises 13 residues. Germline lookup yields CDR1 MGHDK and CDR2 SYGVNS. Trimming removed 4 bases from V and 5 bases from J; junction bases left unmatched: 4. The chain's CDR3 is CASSGAGGETQYF. In DNA, the CDR3 is TGTGCCAGCAGTGGGGCCGGGGGGGAGACCCAGTACTTC.

This chain joins TRBV5-1 and TRBJ2-7; the match to TRBD1 covers 9 bases. J lost 5 bases, V lost 0 bases, and 6 bases had no gene match. CDR3 length equals 15 residues. CDR1 and CDR2 (germline): SGHRS, YFSETQ. DNA of the CDR3: TGCGCCAGCAGCTTGGAGGGACAGGGTGGAGACGAGCAGTACTTC. It specifies CASSLEGQGGDEQYF.

The chain recombines TRBV30 with TRBJ2-1; TRBD2 agrees at 9 bases. The germline V gene has CDR1 GTSNPN and CDR2 SVGIG (reference sequence). After removal of 0 bases from V and 4 bases from J, the junction contained 4 bases not matched to a gene. CDR3 length: 15 amino acids. CDR3 loop: CAWSVTSGLYNEQFF. The CDR3 DNA follows: TGTGCCTGGAGTGTTACTAGCGGGCTTTACAATGAGCAGTTCTTC.

The chain employs TRBV7-8 and TRBJ1-2; 7 positions agree with TRBD1. The length of the CDR3 is 15 residues. V shed 0 bases, J shed 3 bases, and the junction held 4 bases outside the gene matches. Per germline, CDR1 SGHVS and CDR2 FQNEAQ. The CDR3 region has the DNA TGTGCCAGCAGCTTAGCGGAGGGGGCCGACTATGGCTACACCTTC. Translating it yields CASSLAEGADYGYTF.

V is TRBV6-1 and J is TRBJ1-5; tentatively, D is TRBD1 (6 bases). The CDR3 runs 17 residues. CDR1 is MNHNS and CDR2 is SASEGT in the germline V gene. The V gene lost 3 bases and the J gene lost 4 bases, with 19 bases spanning the gap. CDR3 protein: CASSEARGRDWNQPQHF. In DNA, the CDR3 is TGTGCCAGCAGTGAGGCCAGGGGCCGGGATTGGAATCAGCCCCAGCATTTT.

In this sample, this clone turned up a few times. V and J are TRBV6-4 and TRBJ1-2; no clear D. V was clipped by 4 bases and J by 10 bases, with 19 bases between them. The CDR3 spans 14 residues. Per germline, CDR1 MRHNA and CDR2 SNTAGT. The CDR3 here is CASSAGDPSRAYTF. CDR3 DNA sequence: TGTGCCAGCAGTGCGGGTGACCCCTCGAGGGCCTACACCTTC.

V usage is TRBV6-1 and J usage is TRBJ1-4, with D perhaps TRBD1 (6 bases). Germline V gives CDR1 MNHNS, CDR2 SASEGT. This CDR3 region has 14 residues. V was clipped by 6 bases and J by 0 bases, with 8 bases between them. The DNA for the CDR3 is TGTGCCAGCAGCCACAGGGCAACTAATGAAAAACTGTTTTTT. Translated: CASSHRATNEKLFF.

V usage is TRBV6-5 and J usage is TRBJ2-7, with D perhaps matching TRBD1 (6 bases). Per germline, CDR1 MNHEY and CDR2 SVGAGI. The CDR3 extends over 13 amino acids. V lost 10 bases and J 0 bases, leaving 13 bases between the germline ends. The CDR3 reads CATDRIPSYEQYF. The CDR3 coding sequence is TGTGCCACCGACAGGATCCCCTCCTACGAGCAGTACTTC.

The V call is TRBV27, the J call TRBJ2-1; 9 nucleotides match TRBD2. Germline loops: CDR1 MNHEY, CDR2 SMNVEV (reference sequence). This CDR3 has 14 amino acids. V shed 4 bases, J shed 7 bases, and the junction held 5 bases outside the gene matches. The CDR3 loop is CASSSGSGGNEQFF. DNA for the CDR3: TGTGCCAGCAGTTCAGGTAGCGGGGGTAATGAGCAGTTCTTC.

This chain uses TRBV7-8 with TRBJ1-1, with D perhaps matching TRBD1 (5 bases). Germline V gives CDR1 SGHVS, CDR2 FQNEAQ. CDR3 size: 15 residues. Trimming removed 5 bases from V and 0 bases from J, with 13 bases in between. CDR3 loop: CASSEAGKLNTEAFF. The CDR3 DNA is TGTGCCAGCAGCGAAGCAGGGAAACTGAACACTGAAGCTTTCTTT.

The chain is built from TRBV9 and TRBJ2-1, with D tentatively TRBD2 (5 bases). CDR1 is SGDLS and CDR2 is YYNGEE in the germline V gene. Trimming stripped 0 bases from V and 5 bases from J, with 15 bases between. This CDR3 contains 16 residues. The CDR3 loop is CASSVGTWGVDNEQFF. The CDR3 bases are TGTGCCAGCAGCGTAGGAACGTGGGGAGTGGACAATGAGCAGTTCTTC.

The chain uses TRBV6-5 and TRBJ2-3; 8 nucleotides agree with TRBD1. CDR3 size: 15 residues. After removal of 5 bases from V and 11 bases from J, the junction contained 15 bases not matched to a gene. CDR1 and CDR2 (germline): MNHEY, SVGAGI. This CDR3 reads CASSAGNSGGQGQYF. The DNA of the CDR3 is TGTGCCAGCAGTGCCGGAAACTCAGGGGGCCAAGGGCAGTATTTT.

The sample holds one count of this clone. The rearrangement joins TRBV5-1 to TRBJ1-2; a weak D match, TRBD1 (6 bases). The CDR3 runs 15 residues. V lost 3 bases, J lost 7 bases, and 19 bases lay in between. The germline V gene encodes CDR1 SGHRS and CDR2 YFSETQ. Here the CDR3 reads CASSYRDHLIVGYTF. DNA of the CDR3: TGCGCCAGCAGCTACAGGGATCACCTGATCGTTGGCTACACCTTC.

The rearrangement joins TRBV7-6 to TRBJ1-1, with TRBD1 identical over 7 bases. CDR1 and CDR2 from the germline V gene are SGHVS and FNYEAQ. The V gene end was trimmed by 3 bases and the J gene end by 4 bases; junction bases not matched to a gene: 5. The CDR3 runs 14 residues. The chain's CDR3 is CASSFNRGGTEAFF. CDR3 sequence (DNA): TGTGCCAGCAGCTTTAACAGGGGTGGCACTGAAGCTTTCTTT.

The V and J genes are TRBV27 and TRBJ1-1; weak D call: TRBD1 (6 bases). Trimming left V 7 bases short and J 1 base short, with 10 bases between. The germline V gene has CDR1 MNHEY and CDR2 SMNVEV (reference sequence). This CDR3 region has 13 residues. CDR3 sequence (DNA): TGTGCCAGCAAAGGGGGGGGGAACACTGAAGCTTTCTTT. It is translated as CASKGGGNTEAFF.

The DNA of the CDR3 is TGTGCCAGCCTCTTAGCGAACTATGGCTACACCTTC. Protein product: CASLLANYGYTF. This chain joins TRBV6-1 and TRBJ1-2; D call uncertain. Looked up from germline, CDR1 is MNHNS and CDR2 is SASEGT. This CDR3 is built from 12 residues. Trimming left V 8 bases short and J 2 bases short, with 9 bases between.

The CDR3 bases are TGTGCCAGCAGCTTATGGGGGAGGGAGATGGAGACCCAGTACTTC. Its protein is CASSLWGREMETQYF. This sequence joins TRBV7-2 and TRBJ2-5; TRBD2 matches 7 bases. V was clipped by 2 bases and J by 5 bases; unmatched bases: 8. This CDR3 is built from 15 residues. Germline V lookup: CDR1 SGHTA, CDR2 FQGNSA.

The J gene is TRBJ2-7, the V gene TRBV11-2, with D maybe TRBD2 (6 bases). This CDR3 is built from 14 residues. Germline CDR1 reads SGHAT; CDR2 reads FQNNGV. The V end lost 6 bases, the J end lost 2 bases, and 14 bases lay between the germline ends. CDR3 sequence reads: CASRSRDSAYEQYF. Written as DNA, the CDR3 is TGTGCCAGCAGGTCACGGGACTCTGCCTACGAGCAGTACTTC.

This chain connects TRBV7-6 to TRBJ2-7, with D possibly TRBD1 on 6 matching bases. In germline, CDR1 is SGHVS, CDR2 FNYEAQ. V lost 5 bases and J 3 bases, leaving 23 bases between the germline ends. CDR3 size: 17 residues. CDR3 region: CASSPGRDIQEVYEQYF. The CDR3 coding sequence is TGTGCCAGCAGCCCCGGCCGGGACATCCAGGAGGTCTACGAGCAGTACTTC.

The chain carries TRBV4-3 and TRBJ2-1, with D perhaps matching TRBD1 (5 bases). Germline V gene data show CDR1 as LGHNA and CDR2 as YSLEER. V lost 0 bases and J lost 1, with 13 bases in between. The CDR3 has 17 amino acids. CDR3 amino acids: CASSQDPAGQSYNEQFF. Written as DNA, the CDR3 is TGCGCCAGCAGCCAAGATCCGGCAGGACAATCCTACAATGAGCAGTTCTTC.

The rearrangement joins TRBV11-2 to TRBJ1-4, with D unresolved. This CDR3 contains 17 residues. V shed 7 bases and J shed 2 bases, with 20 bases lying between them. The germline V gene encodes CDR1 SGHAT and CDR2 FQNNGV. The CDR3 loop reads CASTLGGSGATNEKLFF. DNA for the CDR3: TGTGCCAGCACCCTAGGTGGCTCGGGTGCTACTAATGAAAAACTGTTTTTT.

J is TRBJ1-2 and V is TRBV7-9; TRBD1 agrees at 9 bases. The CDR3 totals 18 residues. Germline V lookup: CDR1 SEHNR, CDR2 FQNEAQ (reference sequence). The V gene end was trimmed by 3 bases and the J gene end by 10 bases; junction bases not matched to a gene: 21. The CDR3, as DNA: TGTGCCAGCAGCTTTCCGTGGGTGGCGATCCGGGACAGGGAAGCCTACACCTTC. Translating gives CASSFPWVAIRDREAYTF.

This chain joins TRBV5-1 and TRBJ2-5, with 12 bases aligning to TRBD2. Germline V lookup: CDR1 SGHRS, CDR2 YFSETQ. This CDR3 has 15 amino acids. V dropped 7 bases and J dropped 1; count of bases not matched to a gene: 5. The chain's CDR3 is CASQTSGGRQETQYF. CDR3 bases: TGCGCCAGCCAGACTAGCGGGGGACGCCAAGAGACCCAGTACTTC.

The chain uses TRBV30 and TRBJ2-1; maybe TRBD2 (6 bases). Trimming pared 3 bases from V and 9 bases from J, leaving 12 bases between. There are 12 residues in the CDR3. Germline loops: CDR1 GTSNPN, CDR2 SVGIG (reference sequence). CDR3 DNA sequence: TGTGCCTGGAGCAGACTAGTTCCTGAGCAGTTCTTC. The encoded protein is CAWSRLVPEQFF.

J is TRBJ2-6 and V is TRBV27; a weak D match, TRBD1 (6 bases). Trimming removed 3 bases at V and 2 bases at J, with 8 bases between. This CDR3 is 15 amino acids long. The V gene's germline CDR1 is MNHEY and CDR2 SMNVEV (reference sequence). CDR3 in DNA: TGTGCCAGCAGTTTGGACAGTACTGGGGCCAACGTCCTGACTTTC. This encodes CASSLDSTGANVLTF.

V gene TRBV19 combines with J gene TRBJ1-6; TRBD1 is a possible D gene (6 bases). This CDR3 has 13 amino acids. V gave up 4 bases and J gave up 7 bases, with 8 bases separating them. Germline CDR1 reads LNHDA; CDR2 reads SQIVND (reference sequence). In DNA, the CDR3 is TGTGCCAGTAGTACGGGGGGCAATTCACCCCTCCACTTT. This translates into CASSTGGNSPLHF. The variable domain in full, with the rest retrieved from reference TRBV19 and TRBJ1-6, is DGGITQSPKYLFRKEGQNVTLSCEQNLNHDAMYWYRQDPGQGLRLIYYSQIVNDFQKGDIAEGYSVSREKKESFPLTVTSAQKNPTAFYLCASSTGGNSPLHFGNGTRLTVT.

The chain links TRBV5-4 to TRBJ1-2; 7 positions match TRBD1. V trimming: 2 bases; J trimming: 7 bases; junction bases outside the gene matches: 8. There are 14 residues in the CDR3. Germline CDR1 is SGHNT and CDR2 is YYREEE (reference sequence). CDR3 in amino acids: CASSFEGAGGGYTF. The CDR3 DNA reads TGTGCCAGCAGCTTTGAGGGGGCAGGGGGTGGCTACACCTTC.